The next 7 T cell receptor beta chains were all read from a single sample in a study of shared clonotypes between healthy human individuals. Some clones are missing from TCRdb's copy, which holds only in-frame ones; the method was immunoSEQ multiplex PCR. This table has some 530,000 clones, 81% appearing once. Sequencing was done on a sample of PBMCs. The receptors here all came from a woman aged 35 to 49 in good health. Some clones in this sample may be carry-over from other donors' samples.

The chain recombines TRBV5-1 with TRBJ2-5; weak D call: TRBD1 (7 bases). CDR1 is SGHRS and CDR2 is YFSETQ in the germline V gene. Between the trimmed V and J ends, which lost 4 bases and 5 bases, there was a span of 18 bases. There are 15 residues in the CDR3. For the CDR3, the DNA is TGCGCCAGCAGCCTGTCGGTACAGGGGAGGGAGACCCAGTACTTC. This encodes CASSLSVQGRETQYF.

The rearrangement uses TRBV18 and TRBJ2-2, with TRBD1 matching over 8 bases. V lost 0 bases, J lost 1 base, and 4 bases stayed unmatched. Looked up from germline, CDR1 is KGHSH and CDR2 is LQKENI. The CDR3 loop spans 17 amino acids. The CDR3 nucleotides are TGTGCCAGCTCACCACCTAGAGGACAGGGGAACACCGGGGAGCTGTTTTTT. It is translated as CASSPPRGQGNTGELFF.

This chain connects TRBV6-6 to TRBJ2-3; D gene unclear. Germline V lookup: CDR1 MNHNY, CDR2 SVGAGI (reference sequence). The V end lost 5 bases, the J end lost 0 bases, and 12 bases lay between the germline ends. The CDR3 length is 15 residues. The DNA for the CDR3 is TGTGCCAGCAGTCCCTCGGACGGTAGCACAGATACGCAGTATTTT. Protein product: CASSPSDGSTDTQYF.

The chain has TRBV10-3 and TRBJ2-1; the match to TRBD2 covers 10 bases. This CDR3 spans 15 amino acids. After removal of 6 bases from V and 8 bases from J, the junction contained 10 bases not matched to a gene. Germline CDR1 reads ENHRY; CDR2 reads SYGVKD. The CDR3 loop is CAISALAGERDEQFF. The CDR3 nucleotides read TGTGCCATCAGCGCGCTAGCGGGGGAGCGGGATGAGCAGTTCTTC.

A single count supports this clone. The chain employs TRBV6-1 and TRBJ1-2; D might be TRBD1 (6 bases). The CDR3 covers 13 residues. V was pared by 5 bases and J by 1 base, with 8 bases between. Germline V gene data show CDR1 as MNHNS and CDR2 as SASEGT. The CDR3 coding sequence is TGTGCCAGCAGTCTGGACAGTAACTATGGCTACACCTTC. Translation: CASSLDSNYGYTF.

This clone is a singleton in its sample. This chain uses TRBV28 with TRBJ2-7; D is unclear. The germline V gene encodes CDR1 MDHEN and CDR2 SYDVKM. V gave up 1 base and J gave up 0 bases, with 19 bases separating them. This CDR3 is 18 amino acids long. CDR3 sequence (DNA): TGTGCCAGCAGTTTATTTGCGGCGCCGGACCCGAGCTCCTACGAGCAGTACTTC. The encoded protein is CASSLFAAPDPSSYEQYF.

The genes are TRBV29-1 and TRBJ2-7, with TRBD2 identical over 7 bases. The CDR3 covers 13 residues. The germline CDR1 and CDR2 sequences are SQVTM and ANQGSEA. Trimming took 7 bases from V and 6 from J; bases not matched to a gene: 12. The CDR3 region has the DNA TGCAGCGCCGGAATTGGGGAGGGGTCCGAGCAGTACTTC. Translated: CSAGIGEGSEQYF.